A single sample is the source of the 4 T cell receptor beta chains below, sequenced in a study of T and B cells in COVID-19 patients. TRB rearrangements were amplified by multiplex PCR with BIOMED2 TRB-A/B primers. TCRdb fed the multiplex PCR reads into MiXCR, producing one record per CDR3 protein. The table includes some 13,000 distinct CDR3 sequences, over 25% detected once. Each TRB amplification used about 230-550 ng of genomic DNA from blood. The material sequenced was blood. These receptors were collected from a human donor who had recovered from COVID-19.

Ten or more counts support this clonotype. The chain couples TRBV5-6 to TRBJ1-3, with a tentative D call TRBD1 (5 bases). The CDR3 sequence is 15 residues long. V was cut by 4 bases and J by 0 bases, with 11 bases left in between. The germline V gene encodes CDR1 SGHDT and CDR2 YYEEEE. This CDR3 reads CASSPGLSSGNTIYF. The CDR3, as DNA: TGTGCCAGCAGCCCGGGACTGTCCTCTGGAAACACCATATATTTT. Variable domain in full (rest from reference TRBV5-6 and TRBJ1-3): DAGVTQSPTHLIKTRGQQVTLRCSPKSGHDTVSWYQQALGQGPQFIFQYYEEEERQRGNFPDRFSGHQFPNYSSELNVNALLLGDSALYLCASSPGLSSGNTIYFGEGSWLTVV.

This clonotype counts as medium-sized. The chain recombines TRBV6-1 with TRBJ2-7; no clear D gene. Trimming removed 1 base at V and 7 bases at J, with 11 bases between. Looked up from germline, CDR1 is MNHNS and CDR2 is SASEGT. The CDR3 loop spans 13 amino acids. The CDR3 here is CASSEVLRSEQYF. The CDR3 DNA is TGTGCCAGCAGTGAAGTGCTGCGGAGTGAGCAGTACTTC.

At least ten counts were recorded for this clonotype. The chain carries TRBV19 and TRBJ1-1; D gene ambiguous. V was trimmed by 5 bases and J by 4 bases, leaving 14 bases between them. CDR3 size: 14 residues. Germline V gene sequence: CDR1 LNHDA, CDR2 SQIVND (reference sequence). CDR3 sequence: CASSATGRPTEAFF. CDR3 bases: TGTGCCAGTAGTGCCACCGGGAGGCCCACTGAAGCTTTCTTT.

Details on this clonotype: A read error may explain this, as a much larger clone is one base away. The chain is built from TRBV6-1 and TRBJ2-5; D might be TRBD1 (6 bases). The V gene's germline CDR1 is MNHNS and CDR2 SASEGT. The CDR3 has 17 amino acids. The V end was cut by 7 bases, the J end by 5 bases, with 26 bases between. The CDR3 sequence: CASTQDSRGHQIETQYF. CDR3 nucleotide sequence: TGTGCCAGCACCCAAGATTCCAGGGGCCATCAAATCGAGACCCAGTACTTC.